Presented here are 3 T cell receptor beta chains from one specimen sequenced in a study of blood T cells in healthy people across ages. PCR was performed a second time for about 7 to 12 cycles using a sample-barcoded 5' primer and a J-beta primer mix. MiXCR, run by TCRdb on the 5' RACE reads, gives a single entry per CDR3 protein. The sample consists of fewer than 2 million distinct CDR3 sequences, about two fifths of them appearing once. The source material was blood. The receptors were sampled from a human donor in good health.

The chain recombines TRBV7-2 with TRBJ1-2; weak D call: TRBD1 (6 bases). The CDR3 extends over 16 amino acids. The V end lost 6 bases, the J end lost 3 bases, and 20 bases lay between the germline ends. The germline CDR1 and CDR2 sequences are SGHTA and FQGNSA. CDR3 nucleotide sequence: TGTGCCAGCAGACGAGAGAGCTCACAGGGTGACTATGGCTACACCTTC. This codes for CASRRESSQGDYGYTF.

This sequence joins TRBV3-1 and TRBJ2-5; TRBD1 or TRBD2 may be the D gene (5 bases each). The J call is in doubt because the DNA end fits TRBJ2-7 better. The length of the CDR3 is 14 residues. CDR1 and CDR2 (germline): LGHDT, YNNKEL (reference sequence). This CDR3 is CASSPPGPIYEQYF. In DNA form, the CDR3 reads TGTGCCAGCAGCCCTCCGGGACCCATCTACGAGCAGTACTTC.

This clonotype was counted once. This sequence joins TRBV6-1 and TRBJ1-6; D remains ambiguous. V lost 5 bases and J 10 bases, leaving 12 bases between the germline ends. The CDR3 length is 13 residues. Germline CDR1 is MNHNS and CDR2 is SASEGT. DNA for the CDR3: TGTGCCAGCAGTCATCAAGGCGGCTCACCCCTCCACTTT. It specifies CASSHQGGSPLHF.